The clone carrying this TCR beta chain was picked up a small number of times. Its target is not known. Germline V CDR1 and CDR2: MGHRA, YSYEKL. The germline V and J ends were trimmed by 0 bases and 11 bases, with 19 bases remaining between them. The CDR3 has 15 residues. This entry is derived from a study of cytomegalovirus exposure and HLA in healthy donors. PCR was performed using 60 Vbeta and 13 Jbeta primers. Generated by immunoSEQ multiplex PCR, the TCRdb table keeps only in-frame clones and is missing some. The sample comprises about 85,000 clones, roughly 80% of which are singletons, and around 32% rests with the top ten. Study observations and caveats: Whilst most TCR sequences proved rare, a subset of public TCRs occurred across many donors.

V and J are TRBV4-1 and TRBJ1-1, with D possibly matching TRBD1 (5 bases). This TCR was recovered from a middle-aged man in good health and CMV-seropositive. The sample taken for sequencing was PBMCs. Here the CDR3 reads CASSQELPLQAGAFF. DNA for the CDR3: TGCGCCAGCAGCCAAGAACTGCCACTACAGGCAGGGGCTTTCTTT.